Presented here are 14 T cell receptor beta chains from one specimen sequenced in a study of control samples from healthy donors and cancer patients. Sequencing used immunoSEQ multiplex PCR; TCRdb keeps in-frame clones, though not all of them. The sample includes approximately 110,000 clones, approximately 91% seen only once; the top ten take 7.8%. Source material: blood. The origin of the receptors is a woman aged 18-30 years in good health.

The chain carries TRBV29-1 and TRBJ1-1, with D perhaps TRBD1 (6 bases). The germline CDR1 and CDR2 sequences are SQVTM and ANQGSEA. There are 13 residues in the CDR3. The germline V and J ends were trimmed by 6 bases and 3 bases, with 14 bases remaining between them. CDR3 amino acids: CSVLPGQDTEAFF. For the CDR3, the DNA is TGCAGCGTCCTCCCGGGACAAGACACTGAAGCTTTCTTT.

The chain is built from TRBV15 and TRBJ1-4; unclear D gene. The CDR3 covers 13 residues. V dropped 0 bases and J dropped 8 bases, with 7 bases sitting between them. From germline, CDR1 is LNHNV and CDR2 YYDKDF (reference sequence). CDR3 in amino acids: CATSREGWEKLFF. The CDR3 DNA reads TGTGCCACCAGCAGAGAAGGCTGGGAAAAACTGTTTTTT.

The chain joins TRBV7-8 to TRBJ2-3; TRBD1 or TRBD2 may be the D gene (5 bases each). V lost 4 bases and J 1 base, leaving 18 bases between the germline ends. The germline gives CDR1 SGHVS, CDR2 FQNEAQ. The CDR3 has 17 residues. The CDR3 DNA sequence: TGTGCCAGCAGCTCCCCCTGGGGGTACGGCCGCACAGATACGCAGTATTTT. This sequence encodes CASSSPWGYGRTDTQYF.

The J gene is TRBJ1-2, the V gene TRBV5-1; D unclear. This CDR3 contains 14 residues. Trimming shortened V by 1 base and J by 4 bases, and 11 bases separated the two germline ends. Germline V gene data show CDR1 as SGHRS and CDR2 as YFSETQ. The CDR3 DNA sequence: TGCGCCAGCAGCTTGATCTCGGTGATCTATGGCTACACCTTC. This codes for CASSLISVIYGYTF.

This clone appeared a single time. The V and J genes are TRBV6-2 or TRBV6-3 and TRBJ2-7; the match to TRBD2 covers 12 bases. Germline trimming cut 0 bases from V and 0 bases from J; bases unmatched to any gene: 6. The CDR3 is 18 residues long. The germline gives CDR1 MNHEY, CDR2 SVGEGT. The CDR3 is CASSYSASGRAYSYEQYF. As DNA, the CDR3 is TGTGCCAGCAGTTACTCCGCTAGCGGGAGGGCCTACTCCTACGAGCAGTACTTC.

The rearrangement joins TRBV5-1 to TRBJ1-5; D is perhaps TRBD1 (5 bases). In germline, CDR1 is SGHRS, CDR2 YFSETQ. The CDR3 sequence is 15 residues long. V lost 4 bases and J lost 4, with 15 bases in between. DNA for the CDR3: TGCGCCAGCAGCCCAGTGGGGGGTGGAAATCAGCCCCAGCATTTT. Translation gives CASSPVGGGNQPQHF.

The V and J genes are TRBV14 and TRBJ1-6; no definite D call. V was shortened by 0 bases and J by 4 bases, with 10 bases between the two germline ends. The germline V gene encodes CDR1 SGHDN and CDR2 FVKESK. This CDR3 contains 16 residues. CDR3 DNA: TGTGCCAGCAGCCAAGAGGGGTGGGCGTATAATTCACCCCTCCACTTT. Its translation is CASSQEGWAYNSPLHF.

The rearrangement joins TRBV7-3 to TRBJ2-3; 9 nucleotides agree with TRBD2. Per the germline V gene, CDR1 is SGHTA and CDR2 is FQGTGA. The CDR3 is 15 amino acids. V was pared by 2 bases and J by 1 base, with 1 base of the junction left unmatched. CDR3 residues: CASSLGGGGTDTQYF. The CDR3, as DNA: TGTGCCAGCAGCTTAGGCGGGGGGGGCACAGATACGCAGTATTTT.

The chain employs TRBV4-3 and TRBJ2-5; D may be TRBD2 (5 bases). This CDR3 has 19 residues. The V gene's germline CDR1 is LGHNA and CDR2 YSLEER. The ends were cut back, 2 bases at V and 1 base at J, with 23 bases in the middle. CDR3 region: CASSQWLYTERNRQETQYF. The DNA of the CDR3 is TGCGCCAGCAGCCAATGGTTGTACACCGAGCGGAATCGCCAAGAGACCCAGTACTTC.

The chain combines TRBV14 with TRBJ1-4; 9 bases match TRBD1. Germline CDR1 and CDR2: SGHDN and FVKESK. CDR3 size: 15 residues. V shed 4 bases, J shed 5 bases, and the junction held 5 bases outside the gene matches. The CDR3: CASSLWTGENEKLFF. CDR3 sequence (DNA): TGTGCCAGCAGCCTTTGGACAGGGGAGAATGAAAAACTGTTTTTT.

V and J are TRBV6-5 and TRBJ1-1, with 9 bases lining up with TRBD1. CDR3 length: 14 residues. Trimming removed 3 bases from V and 5 bases from J; junction bases left unmatched: 4. The germline V gene encodes CDR1 MNHEY and CDR2 SVGAGI. CDR3 coding DNA: TGTGCCAGCAGTTATTCGACAGGGGGTACTGAAGCTTTCTTT. Translated: CASSYSTGGTEAFF.

The chain carries TRBV15 and TRBJ2-5; TRBD1 is a possible D gene (6 bases). The length of the CDR3 is 14 residues. Germline loops: CDR1 LNHNV, CDR2 YYDKDF (reference sequence). V dropped 10 bases and J dropped 3 bases, with 18 bases sitting between them. The CDR3 DNA sequence: TGTGCCAGCTCCTTTGGACAGACAAAAGAGACCCAGTACTTC. This codes for CASSFGQTKETQYF. Supplemented by reference TRBV15 and TRBJ2-5, the full variable domain reads DAMVIQNPRYQVTQFGKPVTLSCSQTLNHNVMYWYQQKSSQAPKLLFHYYDKDFNNEADTPDNFQSRRPNTSFCFLDIRSPGLGDTAMYLCASSFGQTKETQYFGPGTRLLVL.

The chain has TRBV5-6 and TRBJ2-5; 8 bases are a match to TRBD2. Germline loops: CDR1 SGHDT, CDR2 YYEEEE. The CDR3 is 16 residues long. V was pared by 3 bases and J by 2 bases, with 9 bases of the junction left unmatched. In DNA form, the CDR3 reads TGTGCCAGCAGCTCGGGACTAGATGCCCCACAAGAGACCCAGTACTTC. Amino acids: CASSSGLDAPQETQYF.

This chain connects TRBV6-5 to TRBJ1-1, with D possibly matching TRBD1 (6 bases). The CDR3 covers 13 residues. Germline V gene lookup returns CDR1 MNHEY and CDR2 SVGAGI. V was trimmed by 2 bases and J by 9 bases, leaving 13 bases between them. CDR3 sequence reads: CASSYDAGTKAFF. In nucleotides, the CDR3 is TGTGCCAGCAGTTACGATGCCGGGACAAAAGCTTTCTTT.